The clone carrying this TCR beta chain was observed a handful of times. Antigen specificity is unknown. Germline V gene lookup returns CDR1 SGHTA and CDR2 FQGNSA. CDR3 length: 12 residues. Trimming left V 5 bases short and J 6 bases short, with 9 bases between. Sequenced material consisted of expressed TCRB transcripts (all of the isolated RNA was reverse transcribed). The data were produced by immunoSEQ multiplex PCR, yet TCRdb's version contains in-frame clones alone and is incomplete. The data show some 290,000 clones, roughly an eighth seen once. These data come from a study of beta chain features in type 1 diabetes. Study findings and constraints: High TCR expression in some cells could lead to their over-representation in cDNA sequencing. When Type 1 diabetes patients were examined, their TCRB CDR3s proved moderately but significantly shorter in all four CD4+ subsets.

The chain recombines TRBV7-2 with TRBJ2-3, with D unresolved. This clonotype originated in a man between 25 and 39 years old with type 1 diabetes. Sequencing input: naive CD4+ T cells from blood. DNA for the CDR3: TGTGCCAGCAGCAACGCGAGGGATACGCAGTATTTT. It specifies CASSNARDTQYF.